The source of this TCR beta chain is a study of blood T cell repertoires in COVID-19. About the study: PBMCs, B-cell-depleted T cells, or T cells provided the cDNA or gDNA that made up the material.

Seattle-derived patients entered the study during active infection and were followed longitudinally. The count of this clone is one. CDR1 is LGHDT, CDR2 YNNKEL, per germline (reference sequence). This CDR3 has 13 amino acids. V lost 6 bases, J lost 2 bases, and 2 bases stayed unmatched. In the original workflow: Researchers report that nucleated cell counts were estimated from reference gene primer amplification. Only in-frame clones appear in the TCRdb table, and some are missing; sequencing was by immunoSEQ multiplex PCR. V and J calls and clone size are those listed in that table; D and trimming were worked out from the DNA. This sample has about 230,000 clones, with about nine tenths found just once.

The TCR was taken from a man between 50 and 59 years old with COVID-19, enrolled during active disease. The specimen was peripheral blood. The genes are TRBV3-1 (or the pseudogene TRBV3-2) and TRBJ2-7; the match to TRBD1 covers 9 bases. The CDR3 region has the DNA TGTGCCAGCAGGCGGACAGGGGCCTACGAGCAGTACTTC. Translating gives CASRRTGAYEQYF.